A single TCR beta chain is shown here with its context. Produced via immunoSEQ multiplex PCR; TCRdb's table is partial and in-frame only. Altogether 200,000 or so clones are present, under 85% being singletons, with the ten largest covering roughly 17%. The V and J ends lost 3 bases and 0 bases respectively, with 12 bases between them. Germline V gene lookup returns CDR1 ENHRY and CDR2 SYGVKD. The CDR3 is 15 amino acids. This specimen comes from a study of blood T cell repertoires in COVID-19. The sample consisted of peripheral blood. This receptor was identified in a man between 60 and 70 years old with active or convalescent COVID-19. The V gene is TRBV10-3, the J gene TRBJ2-7; D might be TRBD2 (7 bases). For the CDR3, the DNA is TGTGCCATCAGTGATGGGGGGGCCTCCTCCTACGAGCAGTACTTC. It yields the protein CAISDGGASSYEQYF.